Following are 25 T cell receptor beta chains from one sample sequenced in a study of T-cell reconstitution after alpha-beta-depleted transplantation in children. Unique molecular identifiers were incorporated during preparation of the TCRbeta library. TCRdb itself ran the PCR reads through MiXCR, one entry per CDR3 protein. The repertoire holds about 470,000 distinct CDR3 sequences, with roughly 44% as singletons. The source was PBMCs, collected before TCRalphabeta/CD19-depleted stem cell transplant. The receptors were gathered from a girl aged 2 to 9 with aplastic anemia, due to receive a stem cell transplant.

Note on this clonotype: One end of the junction does not line up with germline, which may come from a read error. The V gene is TRBV28, the J gene TRBJ2-4, with 10 bases aligning to TRBD1. Per germline, CDR1 MDHEN and CDR2 SYDVKM. The CDR3 is made up of 15 amino acids. The DNA for the CDR3 is TGTGCCACCAGTCCACGACAGGGGGCGAAAAACATTCAGTACTTC. The encoded protein is CATSPRQGAKNIQYF.

The rearrangement uses TRBV7-3 and TRBJ2-2; perhaps TRBD2 as D (5 bases). The length of the CDR3 is 15 residues. Trimming removed 0 bases at V and 5 bases at J, with 10 bases between. Germline V lookup: CDR1 SGHTA, CDR2 FQGTGA. This CDR3 is CASSLTPTSTGELFF. CDR3 DNA sequence: TGTGCCAGCAGCTTAACCCCTACTAGTACCGGGGAGCTGTTTTTT.

This clonotype was counted only a few times. V gene TRBV18 combines with J gene TRBJ2-5; weak D call: TRBD1 (6 bases). Germline-derived CDR1 and CDR2 are KGHSH and LQKENI. The CDR3 consists of 13 residues. V was clipped by 6 bases and J by 5 bases, with 13 bases between them. This CDR3 reads CASSDRPSETQYF. The CDR3 DNA reads TGTGCCAGCTCCGACAGGCCCTCTGAGACCCAGTACTTC. The variable domain in full, with the rest retrieved from reference TRBV18 and TRBJ2-5, is NAGVMQNPRHLVRRRGQEARLRCSPMKGHSHVYWYRQLPEEGLKFMVYLQKENIIDESGMPKERFSAEFPKEGPSILRIQQVVRGDSAAYFCASSDRPSETQYFGPGTRLLVL.

The V gene is TRBV9, the J gene TRBJ2-1; D is perhaps TRBD2 (6 bases). The germline V and J ends were trimmed by 3 bases and 4 bases, with 11 bases remaining between them. Per the germline V gene, CDR1 is SGDLS and CDR2 is YYNGEE. The CDR3 is 14 amino acids. The CDR3 DNA reads TGTGCCAGCAGCGGTCCGGGACTTTACAATGAGCAGTTCTTC. It yields the protein CASSGPGLYNEQFF. The variable domain in full, with the rest retrieved from reference TRBV9 and TRBJ2-1, is DSGVTQTPKHLITATGQRVTLRCSPRSGDLSVYWYQQSLDQGLQFLIQYYNGEERAKGNILERFSAQQFPDLHSELNLSSLELGDSALYFCASSGPGLYNEQFFGPGTRLTVL.

V and J are TRBV20-1 and TRBJ2-5, with TRBD2 matching 10 bases. The CDR3 consists of 14 residues. From germline, CDR1 is DFQATT and CDR2 SNEGSKA (reference sequence). The junction had 6 bases not matched to a gene; V was cut back by 5 bases and J by 3 bases. This chain's CDR3 is CSASLAGVKETQYF. As DNA, the CDR3 is TGCAGTGCTTCCCTAGCGGGAGTCAAAGAGACCCAGTACTTC.

As regards this clonotype: The junction differs from germline at one of its ends, possibly a read error. The V and J genes are TRBV20-1 and TRBJ1-2, with 9 bases matching TRBD1. CDR3 length: 15 residues. Germline assignment: CDR1 DFQATT and CDR2 SNEGSKA (reference sequence). CDR3 protein: CRARDWIAQGAGYTF. CDR3 DNA sequence: TGCAGAGCTAGAGATTGGATCGCACAGGGGGCTGGCTACACCTTC.

This clonotype was counted between two and nine times. V usage is TRBV5-1 and J usage is TRBJ1-1, with D possibly TRBD1 on 5 matching bases. The CDR3 has 14 amino acids. Trimming took 4 bases from V and 1 from J, leaving 11 bases between them. Germline V CDR1 and CDR2: SGHRS, YFSETQ. In DNA form, the CDR3 reads TGCGCCAGCAGCGGATCGACAGCGAACACTGAAGCTTTCTTT. Translating it yields CASSGSTANTEAFF.

This clonotype was recorded at least ten times. The chain combines TRBV12-3 or TRBV12-4 with TRBJ2-7; 12 bases are a match to TRBD1. The CDR3 consists of 15 residues. V gave up 7 bases and J gave up 4 bases; unmatched junction bases: 8. CDR3 in amino acids: CASILRDRGLYEQYF. As DNA, the CDR3 is TGTGCCAGCATCCTGCGGGACAGGGGGCTGTACGAGCAGTACTTC.

Remarks on this clonotype: No conserved phenylalanine or tryptophan is present at the end of the CDR3, so a read error is the likely explanation. The CDR3 nucleotides read TGTGCCAGCTCCCCCGGGTACACTGAAGCTTTCTTA. Translating it yields CASSPGYTEAFL. The rearrangement uses TRBV12-3 or TRBV12-4 and TRBJ1-1; D is unresolved. The CDR3 runs to 12 residues. V was clipped by 8 bases and J by 3 bases, with 10 bases between them.

This clonotype was counted at least ten times. V gene TRBV20-1 combines with J gene TRBJ2-3, with D tentatively TRBD2 (6 bases). Germline V lookup: CDR1 DFQATT, CDR2 SNEGSKA (reference sequence). The V gene lost 4 bases and the J gene lost 0 bases, with 11 bases spanning the gap. The CDR3 runs to 14 residues. CDR3 loop: CSAISGGSTDTQYF. The CDR3 nucleotides read TGCAGTGCTATTAGCGGAGGGAGCACAGATACGCAGTATTTT.

V and J are TRBV7-2 and TRBJ2-2; D gene unclear. Germline assignment: CDR1 SGHTA and CDR2 FQGNSA. V was shortened by 5 bases and J by 6 bases, with 10 bases between the two germline ends. The CDR3 sequence is 13 residues long. The DNA for the CDR3 is TGTGCCAGCAGCCCGGCTGGCCCCGGGGAGCTGTTTTTT. Amino acids: CASSPAGPGELFF.

This clonotype occurred a few times. The gene calls are TRBV12-3 or TRBV12-4 and TRBJ1-1; no clear D. V lost 3 bases and J lost 1, with 6 bases in between. The CDR3 covers 13 residues. The CDR3 loop is CASSFGENTEAFF. The DNA of the CDR3 is TGTGCCAGCAGTTTTGGGGAGAACACTGAAGCTTTCTTT.

This sequence joins TRBV20-1 and TRBJ2-7, with TRBD2 matching over 9 bases. The germline V gene has CDR1 DFQATT and CDR2 SNEGSKA (reference sequence). The CDR3 loop spans 14 amino acids. The trim removed 6 bases at V and 6 bases at J, leaving 12 bases unmatched. CDR3 in DNA: TGCAGTGCCATTAGTAGCGGGAGACTTTTCGAGCAGTACTTC. It encodes CSAISSGRLFEQYF.

The chain employs TRBV7-9 and TRBJ2-1; 11 bases align to TRBD1. V shed 3 bases, J shed 7 bases, and the junction held 5 bases outside the gene matches. The CDR3 spans 15 residues. Germline CDR1 and CDR2: SEHNR and FQNEAQ (reference sequence). CDR3 DNA sequence: TGTGCCAGCAGCTTTTTCGGACAGGGGGCTAATGAGCAGTTCTTC. This codes for CASSFFGQGANEQFF.

CDR3 protein: CSVEAIRIQETQYF. DNA of the CDR3: TGCAGCGTTGAAGCCATCCGGATACAAGAGACCCAGTACTTC. The chain links TRBV29-1 to TRBJ2-5, with D unclear. CDR1 and CDR2 (germline): SQVTM, ANQGSEA. V lost 1 base to trimming and J lost 2 bases, with 11 bases between them. CDR3 length equals 14 residues.

The rearrangement uses TRBV6-5 and TRBJ2-4; D ambiguous. Trimming stripped 2 bases from V and 1 base from J, with 15 bases between. CDR1 MNHEY and CDR2 SVGAGI come from the germline V gene. The CDR3 totals 17 residues. The CDR3 protein is CASSYRNPTGAKNIQYF. CDR3 coding DNA: TGTGCCAGCAGTTACCGGAACCCCACGGGTGCCAAAAACATTCAGTACTTC.

This clonotype has a handful of counts. The V call is TRBV5-1, the J call TRBJ2-2; the D gene is possibly TRBD1 (6 bases). With 6 bases removed from V and 3 bases from J, the gap between germline ends came to 12 bases. The CDR3 extends over 14 amino acids. The germline V gene encodes CDR1 SGHRS and CDR2 YFSETQ. CDR3 loop: CASTQGTDTGELFF. CDR3 sequence (DNA): TGCGCCAGCACACAGGGAACGGACACCGGGGAGCTGTTTTTT.

This clonotype was counted only a few times. The V call is TRBV5-6, the J call TRBJ2-2; 11 positions agree with TRBD2. This CDR3 spans 18 amino acids. Germline-derived CDR1 and CDR2 are SGHDT and YYEEEE. After removal of 3 bases from V and 4 bases from J, the junction contained 11 bases not matched to a gene. The CDR3, as DNA: TGTGCCAGCAGCTCAGACGCCGTTAGCGGGAGGGTCACCGGGGAGCTGTTTTTT. This gives the protein CASSSDAVSGRVTGELFF.

This rearrangement joins TRBV5-5 to TRBJ1-1; TRBD1 matches at 7 bases. Losses at the gene ends were 3 bases for V and 5 bases for J; bases not matched to a gene: 10. This CDR3 has 15 amino acids. In germline, CDR1 is SGHKS, CDR2 YYEKEE (reference sequence). The CDR3 spells CASSWKGGAGTEAFF. CDR3 coding DNA: TGTGCCAGCAGCTGGAAAGGGGGCGCGGGGACTGAAGCTTTCTTT.

This clonotype turned up a few times. This chain links TRBV11-2 with TRBJ2-3; 11 nucleotides align to TRBD2. The CDR3 sequence is 13 residues long. With V trimmed by 10 bases and J by 1 base, 1 base remained unmatched. The germline CDR1 and CDR2 sequences are SGHAT and FQNNGV. CDR3 DNA: TGTGCCATAGCGGGGGGGCGCACAGATACGCAGTATTTT. It yields the protein CAIAGGRTDTQYF.

This chain joins TRBV10-3 and TRBJ2-3; 8 bases fit TRBD2. Germline CDR1 is ENHRY and CDR2 is SYGVKD. V was clipped by 10 bases and J by 6 bases; unmatched bases: 15. This CDR3 region has 15 residues. This chain's CDR3 is CATLTGGPLTDTQYF. Written as DNA, the CDR3 is TGTGCCACCTTAACGGGGGGGCCCCTTACTGATACGCAGTATTTT.

This clonotype has a handful of counts. The chain carries TRBV3-1 and TRBJ2-2; no reliable D call. The V and J ends lost 5 bases and 7 bases respectively, with 11 bases between them. This CDR3 is 13 amino acids long. Germline loops: CDR1 LGHDT, CDR2 YNNKEL (reference sequence). In DNA form, the CDR3 reads TGTGCCAGCAGCGCCCGACAATTCGGGGAGCTGTTTTTT. As protein: CASSARQFGELFF. The complete variable domain, with remaining parts taken from reference TRBV3-1 and TRBJ2-2, reads DTAVSQTPKYLVTQMGNDKSIKCEQNLGHDTMYWYKQDSKKFLKIMFSYNNKELIINETVPNRFSPKSPDKAHLNLHINSLELGDSAVYFCASSARQFGELFFGEGSRLTVL.

This clonotype has only a few counts. This rearrangement joins TRBV6-5 to TRBJ2-7; 8 bases are shared with TRBD2. This CDR3 spans 14 amino acids. The germline CDR1 and CDR2 sequences are MNHEY and SVGAGI. J was trimmed by 7 bases and V by 4 bases; bases with no gene match: 9. The CDR3 loop reads CASSLGTSAGEQYF. In DNA form, the CDR3 reads TGTGCCAGCAGTTTAGGGACTAGTGCCGGGGAGCAGTACTTC.

The chain links TRBV6-1 to TRBJ1-2, with a possible D match to TRBD1 (6 bases). Germline V gene sequence: CDR1 MNHNS, CDR2 SASEGT. CDR3 length: 15 amino acids. The V end lost 1 base, the J end lost 7 bases, and 16 bases lay between the germline ends. CDR3 sequence: CASSEGARGYGGYTF. CDR3 in DNA: TGTGCCAGCAGTGAAGGGGCCAGGGGTTACGGTGGCTACACCTTC.

By frequency in the sample, this clonotype is medium-sized. This chain joins TRBV5-1 and TRBJ2-7; possibly TRBD2 for D (6 bases). The V gene lost 4 bases and the J gene lost 0 bases, with 11 bases spanning the gap. The CDR3 spans 14 residues. Germline V gene data show CDR1 as SGHRS and CDR2 as YFSETQ. The CDR3 loop is CASSPAGSSYEQYF. CDR3 bases: TGCGCCAGCAGCCCGGCGGGAAGCTCCTACGAGCAGTACTTC.